This is a list of T cell receptor beta chains from one sample in a study of human T cells and chemical hapten exposure. TCRdb analysed the RACE reads with MiXCR anew, one entry per CDR3 protein. The table includes some 180,000 distinct CDR3 sequences, approximately 20% detected once. The sample was whole blood, taken in connection with sensitization to the hapten diphenylcyclopropenone (DPC). These receptors came from a woman aged 45-65 years with alopecia areata. Some clones in this sample may be carry-over from other donors' samples. CDR3s include the opening cysteine and the closing phenylalanine or tryptophan.

CDR3: CASSYSIVGREKTDTQYF; V: TRBV6-6; J: TRBJ2-3
CDR3: CAIKDGGVYEKLFF; V: TRBV28; J: TRBJ1-4
CDR3: CASSYSRVESEQYF; V: TRBV6-5; J: TRBJ2-7
CDR3: CASSPGWGNEKLFF; V: TRBV5-6; J: TRBJ1-4
CDR3: CASRLTGDMYEQYF; V: TRBV11-2; J: TRBJ2-7
CDR3: CSAPTPYSNEQFF; V: TRBV20-1; J: TRBJ2-1
CDR3: CATSACSTDTQYF; V: TRBV24-1; J: TRBJ2-3
CDR3: CASSQPTANYGYTF; V: TRBV5-4; J: TRBJ1-2
CDR3: CASSLDTLNTMNTEAFF; V: TRBV12-3/TRBV12-4; J: TRBJ1-1
CDR3: CASRRQTGELFF; V: TRBV6-5; J: TRBJ2-2
CDR3: CASSLRRLGELFF; V: TRBV5-4; J: TRBJ2-2
CDR3: CASSLRGRGRETQYF; V: TRBV7-2; J: TRBJ2-5
CDR3: CATSRDPNGLVFGYTF; V: TRBV15; J: TRBJ1-2
CDR3: CASSPTLPDRHPRGPTYGYTF; V: TRBV18; J: TRBJ1-2
CDR3: CATSSETLAAHDSTDTQYF; V: TRBV15; J: TRBJ2-3
CDR3: CASSPEVDLSTDTQYF; V: TRBV18; J: TRBJ2-3
CDR3: CSARDTSGSPNEQFF; V: TRBV20-1; J: TRBJ2-1
CDR3: CAIRARRNYGYTF; V: TRBV10-3; J: TRBJ1-2
CDR3: CASSQISGSNTGELFF; V: TRBV3-1; J: TRBJ2-2
CDR3: CASSTTDRGRHYGYTF; V: TRBV5-8; J: TRBJ1-2
CDR3: CASSESGTNSGANVLTF; V: TRBV7-3; J: TRBJ2-6
CDR3: CASSVAASTDTQYF; V: TRBV9; J: TRBJ2-3
CDR3: CASSYSPGQGPEQYF; V: TRBV6-5; J: TRBJ2-7
CDR3: CASSRDGRWAQYF; V: TRBV19; J: TRBJ2-5
CDR3: CASSFLRVGSAYEQYF; V: TRBV7-8; J: TRBJ2-7
CDR3: CASNENLGENTEAFF; V: TRBV10-1; J: TRBJ1-1
CDR3: CSARASSQYGYTF; V: TRBV20-1; J: TRBJ1-2